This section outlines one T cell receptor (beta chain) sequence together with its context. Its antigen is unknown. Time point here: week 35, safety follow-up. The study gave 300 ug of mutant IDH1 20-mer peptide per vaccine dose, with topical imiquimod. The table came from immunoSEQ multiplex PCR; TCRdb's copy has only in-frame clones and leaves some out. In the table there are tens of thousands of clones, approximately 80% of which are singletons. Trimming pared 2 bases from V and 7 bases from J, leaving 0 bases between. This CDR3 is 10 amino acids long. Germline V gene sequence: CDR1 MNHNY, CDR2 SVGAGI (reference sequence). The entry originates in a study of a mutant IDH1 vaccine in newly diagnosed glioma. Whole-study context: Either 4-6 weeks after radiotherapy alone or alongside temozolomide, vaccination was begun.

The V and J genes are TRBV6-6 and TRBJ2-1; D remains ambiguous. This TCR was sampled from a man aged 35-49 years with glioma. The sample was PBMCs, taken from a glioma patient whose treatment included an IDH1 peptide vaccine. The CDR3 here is CASSYNEQFF. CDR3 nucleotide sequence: TGTGCCAGCAGTTACAATGAGCAGTTCTTC.